This TCR beta chain was profiled in a study of shared clonotypes between healthy human individuals. Evenly divided among several immunoSEQ plates was the genomic DNA of each subset. Profiling relied on immunoSEQ multiplex PCR, and the TCRdb table lists in-frame clones only, not all of them. Of roughly 1.5 million clones in the sample, 95% to 99% were seen once. This clone has a single count. Sequenced: naive CD4+ T cells sorted from blood. Subset indicated: CD45RA+ positively selected. The TCR originated in a man aged 25 to 40 in good health.

CDR3 region: CASSLSPAGGNYEQYF. The CDR3 DNA reads TGTGCCAGCAGTTTATCCCCAGCGGGAGGGAATTACGAGCAGTACTTC. The rearrangement uses TRBV27 and TRBJ2-7; 10 bases fit TRBD2. The germline CDR1 and CDR2 sequences are MNHEY and SMNVEV (reference sequence). V lost 0 bases, J lost 4 bases, and 6 bases stayed unmatched. The CDR3 spans 16 residues.